The 10 T cell receptor beta chains presented below share a single source sample, sequenced in a study of blood T cell repertoires in COVID-19. Some clones are missing from TCRdb's copy, which holds only in-frame ones; the method was immunoSEQ multiplex PCR. The data show about 100,000 clones, with approximately 89% seen just once and about 1% held by the top ten. The sample taken for sequencing was peripheral blood. Receptors were obtained from a man in his sixties with acute or convalescent COVID-19.

The genes are TRBV7-6 and TRBJ1-1; 7 bases are a match to TRBD1. Germline loops: CDR1 SGHVS, CDR2 FNYEAQ. The CDR3 has 14 amino acids. J was trimmed by 0 bases and V by 5 bases; bases with no gene match: 3. The CDR3 spells CASSPTGLNTEAFF. The CDR3 DNA follows: TGTGCCAGCAGCCCGACAGGGTTGAACACTGAAGCTTTCTTT.

The chain links TRBV14 to TRBJ2-5, with 8 bases identical to TRBD1. The CDR3 is made up of 14 amino acids. J lost 5 bases, V lost 5 bases, and 7 bases had no gene match. Germline V gene lookup returns CDR1 SGHDN and CDR2 FVKESK. The DNA for the CDR3 is TGTGCCAGCAGCTTGAACAGGGGGAGGGAGACCCAGTACTTC. Translated: CASSLNRGRETQYF.

This chain joins TRBV27 and TRBJ1-6; possibly TRBD1 for D (5 bases). In germline, CDR1 is MNHEY, CDR2 SMNVEV (reference sequence). The CDR3 has 17 residues. V was shortened by 5 bases and J by 0 bases, with 14 bases between the two germline ends. The CDR3, as DNA: TGTGCCAGCAGTACACAACAGGTCCTCTCCTATAATTCACCCCTCCACTTT. It is translated as CASSTQQVLSYNSPLHF.

This clone was seen just once. V is TRBV6-1 and J is TRBJ1-2; TRBD1 is a possible D gene (6 bases). V lost 2 bases, J lost 6 bases, and 13 bases lay in between. CDR3 length: 14 residues. Per germline, CDR1 MNHNS and CDR2 SASEGT. CDR3 in amino acids: CASSELGGRDGYTF. CDR3 DNA: TGTGCCAGCAGTGAATTGGGGGGGCGGGATGGCTACACCTTC.

The chain links TRBV12-1 to TRBJ1-1; TRBD1 is the table's D call and was not checked against the DNA. TRBV12-1 is listed as a pseudogene. This CDR3 spans 15 amino acids. The DNA of the CDR3 is TGTGCCAGCAGCTTTGAGGGGAACAAGAACACTGAAGCTTTCTTT. It yields the protein CASSFEGNKNTEAFF.

CDR3 residues: CASSTHGGPYEQYF. CDR3 nucleotide sequence: TGTGCCAGCAGTACCCATGGGGGCCCCTACGAGCAGTACTTC. The rearrangement uses TRBV28 and TRBJ2-7; possible D gene TRBD1, 6 bases. The CDR3 has 14 amino acids. V lost 5 bases and J 2 bases, leaving 13 bases between the germline ends. Germline V gives CDR1 MDHEN, CDR2 SYDVKM.

The CDR3 spells CAIGRENTDTQYF. The CDR3 coding sequence is TGTGCCATCGGGAGGGAAAACACAGATACGCAGTATTTT. The rearrangement links TRBV10-3 to TRBJ2-3, with 7 bases identical to TRBD2. V shed 8 bases and J 2 bases; nucleotides not matched to a gene: 4. Germline-derived CDR1 and CDR2 are ENHRY and SYGVKD. CDR3 size: 13 residues.

The chain employs TRBV5-1 and TRBJ1-4, with a weak D call TRBD1 (6 bases). Germline CDR1 reads SGHRS; CDR2 reads YFSETQ. V shed 1 base and J shed 7 bases, with 11 bases lying between them. CDR3 length: 14 amino acids. CDR3 sequence reads: CASSLLTGSEKLFF. The CDR3 DNA sequence: TGCGCCAGCAGCTTGCTAACAGGGAGTGAAAAACTGTTTTTT. The full variable domain, rest sourced from reference TRBV5-1 and TRBJ1-4, is KAGVTQTPRYLIKTRGQQVTLSCSPISGHRSVSWYQQTPGQGLQFLFEYFSETQRNKGNFPGRFSGRQFSNSRSEMNVSTLELGDSALYLCASSLLTGSEKLFFGSGTQLSVL.

This chain links TRBV10-3 with TRBJ2-1; D unresolved. The V gene lost 4 bases and the J gene lost 0 bases, with 7 bases spanning the gap. The CDR3 contains 14 residues. Germline-derived CDR1 and CDR2 are ENHRY and SYGVKD. Here the CDR3 DNA reads TGTGCCATCAGTGTCGTCAGCTCCTACAATGAGCAGTTCTTC. Encoded protein: CAISVVSSYNEQFF.

The V call is TRBV6-6, the J call TRBJ2-3; TRBD2 agrees at 10 bases. Losses at the gene ends were 6 bases for V and 6 bases for J; bases not matched to a gene: 12. Germline V gene data show CDR1 as MNHNY and CDR2 as SVGAGI (reference sequence). The CDR3 runs to 16 residues. The CDR3 loop is CASSLLGSGRGDTQYF. The CDR3, as DNA: TGTGCCAGCAGCCTCCTGGGGAGCGGGAGGGGGGATACGCAGTATTTT.